This TCR beta chain was recorded in a study of blood T cell repertoires in COVID-19. Data came from immunoSEQ multiplex PCR; TCRdb stores just in-frame clones and leaves some out. Among more than 65,000 clones, approximately 89% were seen once, and the ten largest hold around 8%. Germline CDR1 reads LGHNA; CDR2 reads YSLEER. CDR3 length: 14 amino acids. V shed 2 bases, J shed 2 bases, and the junction held 3 bases outside the gene matches. This clone was detected only once. The J gene is TRBJ2-7, the V gene TRBV4-3; 7 nucleotides line up with TRBD1. Sequenced: peripheral blood. The sequence came from a human donor in a cohort sampled during active COVID-19. The CDR3 here is CASSQNTGAYEQYF. DNA for the CDR3: TGCGCCAGCAGCCAAAACACAGGGGCCTACGAGCAGTACTTC.